The rows below give T cell receptor beta chains drawn from one sample of a study of T cell responses to AZD1222 COVID-19 vaccine. Sequenced by immunoSEQ multiplex PCR; TCRdb stores in-frame clones only, minus some. The sample has 120,000 to 150,000 clones, 91% seen once. Sequenced material: peripheral blood, taken 28 days after the second AZD1222 dose. These receptors all come from an adult who received the AZD1222 COVID-19 vaccine. CDR3s include the opening cysteine and the closing phenylalanine or tryptophan. The order of the fields is CDR3 length, D gene, clone size, J gene, V gene, CDR3 protein, CDR3 DNA. The D gene is left open where the match is weak. Only part of the rows carry a size: once, few, many, or a class if the clone is expanded.

18,-,-,TRBJ1-3,TRBV4-3,CASSQARSGTVGGNTIYF,TGCGCCAGCAGCCAAGCAAGGAGTGGTACGGTTGGTGGAAACACCATATATTTT
11,-,-,TRBJ1-2,TRBV28,CASSRIYGYTF,TGTGCCAGCAGCCGTATCTATGGCTACACCTTC
16,-,-,TRBJ1-2,TRBV6-4,CASRPGATGPNYGYTF,TGTGCCAGCAGGCCGGGGGCCACCGGGCCCAACTATGGCTACACCTTC
16,-,-,TRBJ1-5,TRBV30,CAWSVTGRGMGQPQHF,TGTGCCTGGAGTGTAACGGGCAGGGGAATGGGACAGCCCCAGCATTTT
13,-,-,TRBJ1-1,TRBV3-1/TRBV3-2,CASSLTLNTEAFF,TGTGCCAGCAGTCTCACACTGAACACTGAAGCTTTCTTT
11,-,-,TRBJ2-2,TRBV7-6,CASSNTGELFF,TGTGCCAGCAGTAACACCGGGGAGCTGTTTTTT
14,-,-,TRBJ2-2,TRBV7-3,CASSLQGNTGELFF,TGTGCCAGCAGCCTACAGGGGAACACCGGGGAGCTGTTTTTT
20,TRBD2,-,TRBJ2-1,TRBV13,CASSLGVGEIIGGSTHEQFF,TGTGCCAGCAGCTTAGGCGTAGGGGAAATCATCGGCGGGAGTACACATGAGCAGTTCTTC
13,-,-,TRBJ1-1,TRBV5-1,CASSLGWNTEAFF,TGCGCCAGCAGCTTGGGCTGGAACACTGAAGCTTTCTTT
13,-,-,TRBJ1-5,TRBV10-3,CAIREPGSQPQHF,TGTGCCATCAGGGAGCCAGGGAGCCAGCCCCAGCATTTT
15,-,once,TRBJ2-7,TRBV7-9,CASSLVESGSYEQYF,TGTGCCAGCAGCTTAGTCGAGTCGGGCAGCTACGAGCAGTACTTC
16,-,-,TRBJ2-3,TRBV5-1,CASSLAGAQRTDTQYF,TGCGCCAGCAGCTTGGCAGGGGCCCAGCGAACAGATACGCAGTATTTT
13,-,-,TRBJ1-3,TRBV12-3/TRBV12-4,CASSLSRLNTIYF,TGTGCCAGCAGTTTGTCCAGGTTGAACACCATATATTTT
15,-,once,TRBJ1-5,TRBV6-5,CASSYSAGANQPQHF,TGTGCCAGCAGTTACTCCGCGGGGGCCAATCAGCCCCAGCATTTT
14,-,-,TRBJ2-7,TRBV29-1,CSVGSGVGPYEQYF,TGCAGCGTTGGTTCGGGAGTTGGTCCCTACGAGCAGTACTTC
12,-,-,TRBJ2-3,TRBV11-2,CASSLSGGLQYF,TGTGCCAGCAGCTTATCTGGGGGCTTACAGTATTTT